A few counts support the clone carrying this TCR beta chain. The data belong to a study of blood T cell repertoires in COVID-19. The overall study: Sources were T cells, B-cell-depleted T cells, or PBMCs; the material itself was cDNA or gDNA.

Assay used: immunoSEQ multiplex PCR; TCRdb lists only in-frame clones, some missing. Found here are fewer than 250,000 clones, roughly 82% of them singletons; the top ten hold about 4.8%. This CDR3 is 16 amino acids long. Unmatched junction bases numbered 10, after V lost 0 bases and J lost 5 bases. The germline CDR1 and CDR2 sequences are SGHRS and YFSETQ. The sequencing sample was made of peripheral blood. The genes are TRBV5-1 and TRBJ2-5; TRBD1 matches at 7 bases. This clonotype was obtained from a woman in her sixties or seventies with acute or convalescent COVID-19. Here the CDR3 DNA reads TGCGCCAGCAGCTTGGGGTCCGGACAGGCGTTGGAGACCCAGTACTTC. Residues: CASSLGSGQALETQYF.